The 7 T cell receptor beta chains presented below share a single source sample, sequenced in a study of T cells in narcolepsy. Profiling relied on immunoSEQ multiplex PCR, and the TCRdb table lists in-frame clones only, not all of them. This sample has roughly 38,000 clones, with under 85% found just once. The sample consisted of CD45RA- memory CD4+ T cells from PBMCs. The source of these receptors is a human donor with narcolepsy.

This chain links TRBV30 with TRBJ2-3, with TRBD2 as a possible D gene (6 bases). Trimming pared 2 bases from V and 9 bases from J, leaving 9 bases between. CDR3 size: 11 residues. Germline CDR1 is GTSNPN and CDR2 is SVGIG (reference sequence). CDR3 sequence: CAWSTRETQYF. CDR3 DNA: TGTGCCTGGAGTACCCGGGAGACGCAGTATTTT.

This rearrangement joins TRBV7-2 to TRBJ1-5, with TRBD1 as a possible D gene (5 bases). V was pared by 5 bases and J by 4 bases, with 12 bases between. Germline V lookup: CDR1 SGHTA, CDR2 FQGNSA. The CDR3 is 14 amino acids. The DNA for the CDR3 is TGTGCCAGCAGCCAGGGCACTCTTAATCAGCCCCAGCATTTT. Its protein is CASSQGTLNQPQHF.

This sequence joins TRBV19 and TRBJ2-5; TRBD2 might be the D (6 bases). V was trimmed by 3 bases and J by 5 bases, leaving 16 bases between them. Germline lookup yields CDR1 LNHDA and CDR2 SQIVND (reference sequence). This CDR3 is built from 15 residues. The CDR3 loop is CASSMEGPRGETQYF. CDR3 in DNA: TGTGCCAGTAGTATGGAAGGGCCTCGGGGGGAGACCCAGTACTTC.

The chain couples TRBV10-3 to TRBJ1-4; tentatively, D is TRBD1 (6 bases). The CDR3 runs 14 residues. Per germline, CDR1 ENHRY and CDR2 SYGVKD. The V end lost 2 bases, the J end lost 8 bases, and 12 bases lay between the germline ends. CDR3 DNA sequence: TGTGCCATCAGTGAGACGGACAGAACGGAAAAACTGTTTTTT. Its translation is CAISETDRTEKLFF.

The chain is built from TRBV15 and TRBJ2-1; no firm D call. The CDR3 length is 15 residues. Germline lookup yields CDR1 LNHNV and CDR2 YYDKDF (reference sequence). V was cut by 0 bases and J by 6 bases, with 12 bases left in between. The CDR3 DNA sequence: TGTGCCACCAGCAGAGATGGATTGACTCGCAATGAGCAGTTCTTC. Translated, it gives CATSRDGLTRNEQFF. Looking up the rest from reference TRBV15 and TRBJ2-1 gives the full variable domain: DAMVIQNPRYQVTQFGKPVTLSCSQTLNHNVMYWYQQKSSQAPKLLFHYYDKDFNNEADTPDNFQSRRPNTSFCFLDIRSPGLGDTAMYLCATSRDGLTRNEQFFGPGTRLTVL.

J is TRBJ2-3 and V is TRBV30, with D hard to call. Germline CDR1 is GTSNPN and CDR2 is SVGIG (reference sequence). The germline V and J ends were trimmed by 3 bases and 2 bases, with 15 bases remaining between them. The CDR3 sequence is 15 residues long. The CDR3 DNA sequence: TGTGCCTGGAGGTCCGACCTTACCCCCACAGATACGCAGTATTTT. Translated, it gives CAWRSDLTPTDTQYF.

V is TRBV28 and J is TRBJ1-1; 7 positions agree with TRBD1. Unmatched junction bases numbered 6, after V lost 5 bases and J lost 0 bases. The length of the CDR3 is 15 residues. Looked up from germline, CDR1 is MDHEN and CDR2 is SYDVKM. The CDR3 region is CASSPADRMNTEAFF. CDR3 bases: TGTGCCAGCAGTCCTGCGGACAGGATGAACACTGAAGCTTTCTTT. Full variable domain (missing parts from reference TRBV28 and TRBJ1-1): DVKVTQSSRYLVKRTGEKVFLECVQDMDHENMFWYRQDPGLGLRLIYFSYDVKMKEKGDIPEGYSVSREKKERFSLILESASTNQTSMYLCASSPADRMNTEAFFGQGTRLTVV.